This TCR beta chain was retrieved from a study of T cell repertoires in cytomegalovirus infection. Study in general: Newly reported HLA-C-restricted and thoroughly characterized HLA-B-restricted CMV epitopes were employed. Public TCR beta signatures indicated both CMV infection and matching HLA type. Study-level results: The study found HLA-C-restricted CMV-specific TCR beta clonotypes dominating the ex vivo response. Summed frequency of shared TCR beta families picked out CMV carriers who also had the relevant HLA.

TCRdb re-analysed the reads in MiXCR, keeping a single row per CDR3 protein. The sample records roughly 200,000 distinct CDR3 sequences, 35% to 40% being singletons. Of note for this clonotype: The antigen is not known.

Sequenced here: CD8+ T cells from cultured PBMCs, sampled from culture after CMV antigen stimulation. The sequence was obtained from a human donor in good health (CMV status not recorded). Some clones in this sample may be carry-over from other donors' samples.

This chain's CDR3 is CASSLTTGGGDTQYF. CDR3 sequence (DNA): TGTGCCAGCAGCTTAACCACAGGGGGAGGAGATACGCAGTATTTT. This chain links TRBV7-3 with TRBJ2-3; 8 bases are a match to TRBD1. Per germline, CDR1 SGHTA and CDR2 FQGTGA. V was pared by 0 bases and J by 5 bases, with 4 bases of the junction left unmatched. The CDR3 spans 15 residues.